The 3 T cell receptor beta chains below all came from one sample that was sequenced in a study of post-analysis software for immune sequencing data. Unique molecular identifiers were carried by the TCR beta cDNA libraries. TCRdb reprocessed the PCR reads via MiXCR and lists one record per CDR3 protein. The sample lists almost 700,000 distinct CDR3 sequences; 59% were seen once. Findings and limits, study-wide: About five TRBV segments were more frequent in patients than controls; TRBV5-6, TRBV5-1 and TRBV20-1 belonged to this group.

No antigen has been assigned to these receptors. Sequenced material: blood. These receptor sequences come from a girl aged 2-10 years with multiple sclerosis.

The J gene is TRBJ1-2, the V gene TRBV12-3 or TRBV12-4, with 7 bases aligning to TRBD1. The CDR3 contains 14 residues. With V trimmed by 5 bases and J by 5 bases, 8 bases remained unmatched. The DNA for the CDR3 is TGTGCCAGCAGTCGACAGGGTTTGTCTTATGGCTACACCTTC. Translated, it gives CASSRQGLSYGYTF.

J is TRBJ2-1 and V is TRBV7-9; no reliable D call. This CDR3 is 12 amino acids long. Germline CDR1 and CDR2: SEHNR and FQNEAQ (reference sequence). The ends were cut back, 5 bases at V and 6 bases at J, with 8 bases in the middle. The CDR3: CASSPIFNEQFF. The CDR3 DNA follows: TGTGCCAGCAGCCCGATTTTCAATGAGCAGTTCTTC.

V and J are TRBV29-1 and TRBJ2-2; D possibly uses TRBD1 or TRBD2 (6 bases each). Trimming removed 6 bases from V and 8 bases from J, with 13 bases in between. The CDR3 is 12 residues long. Germline V gene sequence: CDR1 SQVTM, CDR2 ANQGSEA. CDR3 in DNA: TGCAGCGTCCGAGGGGGGCAGGGGGAGCTGTTTTTT. This sequence encodes CSVRGGQGELFF.